This TCR beta chain emerged from a study of CD8 T cells in Susac syndrome. Germline CDR1 reads DFQATT; CDR2 reads SNEGSKA (reference sequence). CDR3 size: 16 residues. The junction had 10 bases not matched to a gene; V was cut back by 3 bases and J by 5 bases. After extraction with the RNeasy kit, 0.5 to 1 ug of the RNA was reverse transcribed using random hexamers. An immunoSEQ multiplex PCR amplified TCR beta CDR3 over 54 Vbeta and 13 Jbeta. TCRdb analysed the immunoSEQ multiplex PCR reads with MiXCR anew, one entry per CDR3 protein. The sample includes more than 150,000 distinct CDR3 sequences, roughly nine tenths of them seen just once. The sequenced target, TCR beta, came from blood CD8+ and CD4+ T cells. Healthy donors served as the controls. They were matched for age and sex. TEMRA cells were enriched by FACS, and CD4+ and CD8+ T cells were negatively isolated.

Sequences were obtained from CD4+ T cells from PBMCs. The receptor was derived from a human donor in good health. The chain is built from TRBV20-1 and TRBJ2-1; 10 bases agree with TRBD2. The DNA of the CDR3 is TGCAGTGCTAGTACAGCTAGCGGGAGATCCCACAATGAGCAGTTCTTC. It is translated as CSASTASGRSHNEQFF.